This TCR beta chain was profiled in a study of shared clonotypes between healthy human individuals. Study details: The study drew on a couple of women and a few men aged 18 to 49 as donors. Donors had three CD4 naive, three CD4 memory, two CD8 naive and one CD8 memory plate apiece.

Comments on this clone: Its antigen remains unidentified.

Notes on the study in general: Clonotype sharing levels among donors were expected to vary with sequencing depth.

Deletions cut 0 bases from V and 7 bases from J, with 10 bases between. Looked up from germline, CDR1 is GTSNPN and CDR2 is SVGIG (reference sequence). The CDR3 loop spans 12 amino acids. Repertoires were generated with immunoSEQ multiplex PCR, while TCRdb's copy carries only in-frame clones and drops some. Here the sample spans under 650,000 clones, 90% to 96% being singletons. The chain links TRBV30 to TRBJ2-7; D tentatively fits TRBD1 or TRBD2 (6 bases each). The specimen sequenced was naive CD4+ T cells sorted from blood. Subset given: CD45RA+ positively selected. This clonotype originated in a woman aged 25-40 years in good health. The CDR3 sequence: CAWSVRGREQYF. The CDR3 coding sequence is TGTGCCTGGAGTGTAAGGGGGAGGGAGCAGTACTTC.